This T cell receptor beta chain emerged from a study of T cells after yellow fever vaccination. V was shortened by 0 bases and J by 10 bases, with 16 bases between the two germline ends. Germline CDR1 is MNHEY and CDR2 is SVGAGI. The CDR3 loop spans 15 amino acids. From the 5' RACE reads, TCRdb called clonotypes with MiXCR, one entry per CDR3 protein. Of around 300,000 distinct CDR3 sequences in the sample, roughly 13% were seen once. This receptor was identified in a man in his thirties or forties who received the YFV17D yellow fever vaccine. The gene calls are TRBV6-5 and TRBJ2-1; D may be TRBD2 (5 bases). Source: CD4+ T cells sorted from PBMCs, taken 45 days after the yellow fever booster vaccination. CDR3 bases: TGTGCCAGCAGTTACTCCGCCTTAGCGCGAGGGGAGCAGTTCTTC. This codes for CASSYSALARGEQFF.